The 17 T cell receptor beta chains presented below share a single source sample, sequenced in a study of shared clonotypes between healthy human individuals. The method was immunoSEQ multiplex PCR; TCRdb's version includes in-frame clones alone and lacks a portion of them. This sample carries 1.5 million to 2.5 million clones, just under 95% of them seen once, and the ten largest clones take 1% to 1.5%. Terminally differentiated effector memory CD45RA+ cells were left out of the naive CD8 fraction, which was CD45RO-negative and positively selected for CCR7. The sample consisted of naive CD8+ T cells sorted from blood. The receptors stem from a man aged 18 to 35 in good health.

The chain combines TRBV6-6 with TRBJ2-3; the D gene is possibly TRBD1 (6 bases). The CDR3 is 15 residues long. Germline values: CDR1 MNHNY, CDR2 SVGAGI (reference sequence). The germline V and J ends were trimmed by 6 bases and 4 bases, with 17 bases remaining between them. The CDR3 bases are TGTGCCAGCAGCCTTACAGGGCTGGGCCCAGATACGCAGTATTTT. Its translation is CASSLTGLGPDTQYF.

The V and J genes are TRBV30 and TRBJ1-1, with a possible D match to TRBD1 (5 bases). Germline V gene data show CDR1 as GTSNPN and CDR2 as SVGIG (reference sequence). The V and J ends lost 4 bases and 4 bases respectively, with 10 bases between them. This CDR3 comprises 12 residues. CDR3 loop: CAWTDSGTEAFF. As DNA, the CDR3 is TGTGCCTGGACCGACAGCGGCACTGAAGCTTTCTTT.

The V gene is TRBV9, the J gene TRBJ2-3; TRBD1 matches at 7 bases. This CDR3 has 16 amino acids. V lost 3 bases and J lost 0; bases outside the gene matches: 7. The V gene's germline CDR1 is SGDLS and CDR2 YYNGEE. The CDR3 is CASSALGTASTDTQYF. As DNA, the CDR3 is TGTGCCAGCAGCGCCCTCGGGACAGCTAGCACAGATACGCAGTATTTT.

The V and J genes are TRBV5-6 and TRBJ1-1; D remains unclear. The germline CDR1 and CDR2 sequences are SGHDT and YYEEEE. This CDR3 has 15 amino acids. Trimming cost V 3 bases and J 7 bases, with 19 bases left between them. This CDR3 reads CASSSAPLGVNEAFF. In DNA form, the CDR3 reads TGTGCCAGCAGCTCCGCCCCTTTGGGAGTTAATGAAGCTTTCTTT.

This sequence joins TRBV9 and TRBJ1-2; D is possibly TRBD1 (5 bases). Germline assignment: CDR1 SGDLS and CDR2 YYNGEE. CDR3 size: 13 residues. V was trimmed by 3 bases and J by 8 bases, leaving 14 bases between them. The CDR3 loop reads CASSGSGTLGYTF. CDR3 bases: TGTGCCAGCAGCGGATCCGGGACGTTGGGCTACACCTTC.

CDR3 in amino acids: CASSSVRQNTEAFF. CDR3 nucleotide sequence: TGTGCCAGCAGTTCGGTCAGACAGAACACTGAAGCTTTCTTT. The chain carries TRBV28 and TRBJ1-1, with D unresolved. This CDR3 is built from 14 residues. V dropped 4 bases and J dropped 1 base, with 10 bases sitting between them. The germline gives CDR1 MDHEN, CDR2 SYDVKM.

The chain links TRBV2 to TRBJ2-7, with TRBD1 identical over 9 bases. This CDR3 spans 13 amino acids. Germline CDR1 and CDR2: SNHLY and FYNNEI. V lost 6 bases, J lost 3 bases, and 3 bases stayed unmatched. CDR3 sequence: CASRLDRGYEQYF. The CDR3 DNA sequence: TGTGCCAGCAGGTTGGACAGGGGCTACGAGCAGTACTTC.

V gene TRBV4-2 combines with J gene TRBJ2-7; TRBD2 matches at 8 bases. CDR3 length equals 14 residues. Germline V lookup: CDR1 LGHNA, CDR2 YNFKEQ. The V segment lost 1 base and the J segment 6 bases; nucleotides outside the gene matches: 5. CDR3 residues: CASSQVAGWGEQYF. The DNA of the CDR3 is TGTGCCAGCAGCCAAGTAGCGGGGTGGGGCGAGCAGTACTTC.

The chain combines TRBV2 with TRBJ2-2; weak D call: TRBD2 (6 bases). Germline CDR1 and CDR2: SNHLY and FYNNEI. Trimming took 10 bases from V and 1 from J, leaving 22 bases between them. The CDR3 spans 17 residues. For the CDR3, the DNA is TGTGCCACCTCCCTGGGGTCTAGCGTCTTGAACACCGGGGAGCTGTTTTTT. Its translation: CATSLGSSVLNTGELFF.

The CDR3 protein is CASSSDRGPDTQYF. Here the CDR3 DNA reads TGTGCCAGCAGCTCAGACAGGGGGCCAGATACGCAGTATTTT. The chain recombines TRBV6-5 with TRBJ2-3; 10 nucleotides match TRBD1. Germline CDR1 reads MNHEY; CDR2 reads SVGAGI. With 6 bases clipped from V and 4 bases from J, the junction kept 4 bases outside the gene matches. This CDR3 has 14 residues.

The chain is built from TRBV7-8 and TRBJ2-3, with 12 bases matching TRBD2. The CDR3 contains 18 residues. Trimming cost V 4 bases and J 0 bases; bases outside gene matches: 8. CDR1 and CDR2 from the germline V gene are SGHVS and FQNEAQ. CDR3 in amino acids: CASSWRLAGGASTDTQYF. Written as DNA, the CDR3 is TGTGCCAGCAGCTGGCGCCTAGCGGGGGGGGCTAGCACAGATACGCAGTATTTT.

A single count supports this clone. The V and J genes are TRBV9 and TRBJ2-2, with TRBD1 identical over 9 bases. V lost 4 bases to trimming and J lost 6 bases; unmatched junction nucleotides: 7. The germline V gene encodes CDR1 SGDLS and CDR2 YYNGEE. This CDR3 is 15 amino acids long. The CDR3 reads CASSSGTGTPGELFF. CDR3 nucleotide sequence: TGTGCCAGCAGCTCAGGGACAGGGACCCCCGGGGAGCTGTTTTTT.

This chain uses TRBV27 with TRBJ1-5; D is uncertain. Per germline, CDR1 MNHEY and CDR2 SMNVEV (reference sequence). The CDR3 spans 17 residues. Trimming removed 0 bases from V and 5 bases from J, with 17 bases in between. CDR3 in DNA: TGTGCCAGCAGTTTATCGAGTATGGGAAGTCCGGATCAGCCCCAGCATTTT. As protein: CASSLSSMGSPDQPQHF.

With regard to this clone: Other DNA sequences from this sample encode an identical CDR3 as well. The CDR3, as DNA: TGTGCCAGCACCCAAACTGGCAGGAACACTGAAGCTTTCTTT. Protein sequence: CASTQTGRNTEAFF. The V gene is TRBV27, the J gene TRBJ1-1; no clear D gene. Germline lookup yields CDR1 MNHEY and CDR2 SMNVEV (reference sequence). CDR3 length: 14 amino acids. The germline V and J ends were trimmed by 7 bases and 1 base, with 13 bases remaining between them.

The V call is TRBV5-4, the J call TRBJ2-5, with 8 bases fitting TRBD2. The CDR3 consists of 17 residues. Per germline, CDR1 SGHNT and CDR2 YYREEE (reference sequence). V lost 0 bases to trimming and J lost 1 base; unmatched junction nucleotides: 8. Written as DNA, the CDR3 is TGTGCCAGCAGCTTGGAGAGGGCGGGGGGCCCCCAAGAGACCCAGTACTTC. It is translated as CASSLERAGGPQETQYF.

This chain connects TRBV13 to TRBJ2-5; 14 bases agree with TRBD2. Germline V gives CDR1 PRHDT, CDR2 FYEKMQ (reference sequence). This CDR3 is built from 18 residues. V trimming: 1 base; J trimming: 0 bases; junction bases outside the gene matches: 4. The CDR3 region is CASSLATSGGEYQETQYF. CDR3 coding DNA: TGTGCCAGCAGCTTAGCGACTAGCGGGGGGGAGTACCAAGAGACCCAGTACTTC.

The chain couples TRBV27 to TRBJ2-3; 10 bases align to TRBD2. Looked up from germline, CDR1 is MNHEY and CDR2 is SMNVEV (reference sequence). V was clipped by 3 bases and J by 5 bases; unmatched bases: 8. This CDR3 contains 16 residues. The CDR3 DNA sequence: TGTGCCAGCAGTTTCACCGGGCTAGCGGGAGAAGATACGCAGTATTTT. The encoded protein is CASSFTGLAGEDTQYF.